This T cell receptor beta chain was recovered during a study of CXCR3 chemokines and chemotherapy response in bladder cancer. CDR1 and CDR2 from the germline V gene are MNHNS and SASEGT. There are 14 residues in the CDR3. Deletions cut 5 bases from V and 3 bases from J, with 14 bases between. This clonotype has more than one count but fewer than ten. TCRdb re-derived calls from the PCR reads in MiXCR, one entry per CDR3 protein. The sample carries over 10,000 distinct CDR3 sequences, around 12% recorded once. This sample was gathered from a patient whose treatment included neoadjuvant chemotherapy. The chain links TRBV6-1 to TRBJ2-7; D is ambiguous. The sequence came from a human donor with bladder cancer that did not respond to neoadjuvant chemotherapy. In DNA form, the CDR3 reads TGTGCCAGCAGTTCCCCGGTGGGGTACTACGAGCAGTACTTC. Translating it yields CASSSPVGYYEQYF.